These 10 T cell receptor beta chains originate from one sample sequenced in a study of immune cell composition in non-small cell lung cancer. Generated by immunoSEQ multiplex PCR, the TCRdb table keeps only in-frame clones and is missing some. The sample holds about 2,500 clones; around 84% are singletons and the top ten take about 8.9%. The specimen was lung tumor tissue. The receptors were gathered from a human donor with non-small cell lung cancer.

This clone occurred once. The rearrangement joins TRBV30 to TRBJ2-1, with 10 bases identical to TRBD1. With 0 bases clipped from V and 2 bases from J, the junction kept 10 bases outside the gene matches. Germline CDR1 GTSNPN, CDR2 SVGIG (reference sequence). The CDR3 runs 18 residues. CDR3 amino acids: CAWSVLQTGTGAYNEQFF. The CDR3 nucleotides read TGTGCCTGGAGTGTACTACAGACCGGGACAGGGGCCTACAATGAGCAGTTCTTC. Full variable domain (rest looked up from reference TRBV30 and TRBJ2-1): SQTIHQWPATLVQPVGSPLSLECTVEGTSNPNLYWYRQAAGRGLQLLFYSVGIGQISSEVPQNLSASRPQDRQFILSSKKLLLSDSGFYLCAWSVLQTGTGAYNEQFFGPGTRLTVL.

This clone turned up a few times. The chain couples TRBV5-4 to TRBJ2-7; a weak D match, TRBD2 (5 bases). V lost 4 bases to trimming and J lost 7 bases, with 9 bases between them. Germline CDR1 reads SGHNT; CDR2 reads YYREEE (reference sequence). This CDR3 spans 11 amino acids. The CDR3 spells CASSAGPEQYF. Written as DNA, the CDR3 is TGTGCCAGCAGCGCGGGTCCGGAGCAGTACTTC.

The V call is TRBV5-1, the J call TRBJ2-7; 10 bases fit TRBD2. CDR1 and CDR2 (germline): SGHRS, YFSETQ. This CDR3 has 15 residues. Losses at the gene ends were 6 bases for V and 2 bases for J; bases not matched to a gene: 8. The CDR3 is CASTLELAGTYEQYF. CDR3 bases: TGCGCCAGCACTCTGGAACTAGCGGGAACCTACGAGCAGTACTTC.

The gene calls are TRBV11-2 and TRBJ1-5; D unresolved. This CDR3 comprises 15 residues. The V and J ends lost 2 bases and 3 bases respectively, with 11 bases between them. Germline V gene sequence: CDR1 SGHAT, CDR2 FQNNGV. CDR3 nucleotides: TGTGCCAGCAGCTTATGGGGTGGACTCAATCAGCCCCAGCATTTT. As protein: CASSLWGGLNQPQHF.

The chain is built from TRBV6-4 and TRBJ2-2; D uncertain. Germline V gives CDR1 MRHNA, CDR2 SNTAGT. V lost 7 bases and J lost 4, with 13 bases in between. CDR3 length: 14 amino acids. CDR3 sequence reads: CASTSNPGTGELFF. The CDR3 DNA sequence: TGTGCCAGCACCTCGAACCCAGGCACCGGGGAGCTGTTTTTT.

The genes are TRBV29-1 and TRBJ1-1; D uncertain. The germline V and J ends were trimmed by 7 bases and 3 bases, with 12 bases remaining between them. The length of the CDR3 is 12 residues. The V gene's germline CDR1 is SQVTM and CDR2 ANQGSEA. As DNA, the CDR3 is TGCAGCGCCGGAGGCGGGCACACTGAAGCTTTCTTT. This codes for CSAGGGHTEAFF.

The chain combines TRBV4-2 with TRBJ1-1, with D possibly matching TRBD1 (5 bases). V gave up 1 base and J gave up 4 bases, with 13 bases separating them. The CDR3 extends over 15 amino acids. Germline V gene data show CDR1 as LGHNA and CDR2 as YNFKEQ. The CDR3 bases are TGTGCCAGCAGCCAAGGGGCTTGGGGGGGCACTGAAGCTTTCTTT. Its protein product is CASSQGAWGGTEAFF.

Here the CDR3 DNA reads TGTGCCAGCTCACCACCCACAGGGGCCACCGGGGAGCTGTTTTTT. Amino acid sequence: CASSPPTGATGELFF. V is TRBV18 and J is TRBJ2-2; TRBD1 agrees at 7 bases. The length of the CDR3 is 15 residues. The germline V gene has CDR1 KGHSH and CDR2 LQKENI. V shed 0 bases, J shed 4 bases, and the junction held 2 bases outside the gene matches.

This clone is labeled as large (0.1 to 1%). The chain recombines TRBV13 with TRBJ2-5, with 9 bases lining up with TRBD2. This CDR3 is built from 15 residues. Germline CDR1 reads PRHDT; CDR2 reads FYEKMQ (reference sequence). V was pared by 1 base and J by 5 bases, with 5 bases of the junction left unmatched. The CDR3 DNA is TGTGCCAGCAGCTTAGTGTTAGCGGGAGTGGAGACCCAGTACTTC. Translating it yields CASSLVLAGVETQYF.

This clone was seen more than once but under ten times. CDR3 in DNA: TGTGCCAGCACCAAATCGGAGGATTTATCCTACGAGCAGTACTTC. Amino acids: CASTKSEDLSYEQYF. This sequence joins TRBV7-2 and TRBJ2-7; D might be TRBD2 (5 bases). Trimming cost V 7 bases and J 1 base, with 17 bases left between them. The CDR3 contains 15 residues. The germline gives CDR1 SGHTA, CDR2 FQGNSA.